A selection of T cell receptor beta chains follows, all from one sample in a study of post-analysis software for immune sequencing data. TCRdb processed the PCR reads anew with MiXCR; each CDR3 protein has one entry. The sample has over 250,000 distinct CDR3 sequences, 36% seen once; the top ten hold under 5%. Sequenced input: blood. Source of these receptors: a girl between 5 and 17 years old with multiple sclerosis. The CDR3 runs from the conserved cysteine through the conserved F or W. Fields, in order: V gene, D gene, CDR3 length, clone size, J gene, CDR3 DNA, CDR3 protein. A D gene is named only where the DNA matches it firmly. A clone size is listed for some rows: how often the clone was seen (once, few, many), or a class if it is expanded.

>TRBV11-2|TRBD1|15|.|TRBJ1-1
TGTGCCAGCAGCTTAGGGGACAGGCGAAGGACTGAAGCTTTCTTT
CASSLGDRRRTEAFF
>TRBV20-1|TRBD2|16|.|TRBJ2-1
TGCAGTGCTAGAGATCGGTCCAGCGGGAGGGGCTATGAGCAGTTCTTC
CSARDRSSGRGYEQFF
>TRBV4-2|.|17|.|TRBJ2-1
TGTGCCAGCAGCCAGTTAGGGGATAGCCCAAAGAGGGGTGAGCAGTTCTTC
CASSQLGDSPKRGEQFF
>TRBV29-1|TRBD2|14|.|TRBJ2-3
TGCAGCGTTGGAGCGGGAGGGCCAACAGATACGCAGTATTTT
CSVGAGGPTDTQYF
>TRBV12-3/TRBV12-4|TRBD1|16|many|TRBJ2-1
TGTGCCAGCAGTCCCCCCCCGGACAGGGGTTTTGATGAGCAGTTCTTC
CASSPPPDRGFDEQFF
>TRBV27|TRBD2|15|.|TRBJ2-7
TGTGCCAGCAGTCTCAAGCGGGAGAGGTTCGACGAGCAGTACTTC
CASSLKRERFDEQYF
>TRBV10-2|.|17|many|TRBJ2-3
TGCGCCAGCAGTGATGGAAGGGATCAAAGAAGCACAGATACGCAGTATTTT
CASSDGRDQRSTDTQYF
>TRBV4-2|TRBD2|15|.|TRBJ2-7
TGTGCCAGCAGCCTAGCGGGAGTTTCCTACAATGAGCAGTACTTC
CASSLAGVSYNEQYF
>TRBV20-1|TRBD1|13|once|TRBJ1-2
TGCAGTGCTAGTTTCGGGACAGACTATGGCTACACCTTC
CSASFGTDYGYTF
>TRBV12-3/TRBV12-4|TRBD1|14|.|TRBJ2-7
TGTGCCAGCAGTTTAGGGACAGGGTGGTACGAGCAGTACTTC
CASSLGTGWYEQYF